This TCR beta chain appears in the sequencing data of a study of blood T cells in healthy people across ages. Whole-study findings and limits: Naive T cell percentage and TCR beta diversity correlated strongly.

Healthy Caucasians from Russia aged roughly 6 to 95 served as donors. Isolation of PBMCs gave at least 6 million cells per sample. This clonotype has a count of ten or more. Its target is unknown. It was with a sample-barcoded 5' primer and a J-beta primer mix that a second PCR of roughly 6 to 11 cycles was run. In TCRdb, the 5' RACE reads were re-called with MiXCR into one record per CDR3 protein. The sample yields about 620,000 distinct CDR3 sequences, about 51% seen once. The CDR3 has 16 residues. Trimming took off 1 base at V and 3 bases at J, with 14 bases between the two ends. Germline CDR1 and CDR2: LGHNA and YNFKEQ.

The clonotype originates from a woman aged 80 or older in good health. Sequenced material: blood. The chain combines TRBV4-2 with TRBJ2-3; perhaps D is TRBD1 or TRBD2 (6 bases each). CDR3 protein: CASSQGLGGGTDTQYF. The CDR3 DNA is TGTGCCAGCAGCCAAGGACTAGGGGGTGGAACAGATACGCAGTATTTT.